Below, one TCR beta chain is given with its context. Antigen: not known. Using a FACSAria, the CD4+ and CD8+ T cells were sorted from the PBMCs. The data originate from a study of CD8+ T cells in alopecia areata. Study at large: Treated individuals took tofacitinib by mouth, 5 to 10 mg twice daily. Study-level results: Relative to normal scalp, lesional scalp, especially alopecia totalis/universalis, showed higher clonality.

cDNA reverse transcribed from extracted RNA served as the sequencing template. This table comes from immunoSEQ multiplex PCR, and its TCRdb copy is limited to in-frame clones, with some not included. The sample lists 140,000 to 150,000 clones, around 47% occurring once. This CDR3 comprises 14 residues. Germline CDR1 reads MDHEN; CDR2 reads SYDVKM. V lost 10 bases to trimming and J lost 6 bases, with 19 bases between them. The TCR was taken from a human donor with alopecia areata. The J gene is TRBJ2-4, the V gene TRBV28, with D perhaps assigned TRBD1 or TRBD2 (6 bases each). Sequencing was carried out using CD4+ T cells sorted from blood. CDR3 loop: CATRRGAPSNIQYF. In DNA form, the CDR3 reads TGTGCCACTCGAAGGGGGGCGCCCTCAAACATTCAGTACTTC.